A single T cell receptor beta chain is shown here with its context. Its cognate antigen is unknown. This specimen belongs to a study of T cells in Graves' hyperthyroidism and ophthalmopathy. V was shortened by 8 bases and J by 4 bases, with 18 bases between the two germline ends. Germline values: CDR1 LGHNA, CDR2 YSLEER. CDR3 length: 16 residues. When ophthalmopathy did not progress within 18 months, Graves' hyperthyroidism was considered stable. Study observations and caveats: Within blood appeared most thyroid clonotypes that had expanded above 0.001.

The CDR3 regions of TCR beta were amplified from RNA transcripts. The TCR CDR3 first-round RT-PCR relied on the HTBI primer set. TCRdb reanalysed the multiplex PCR reads using MiXCR and keeps one entry per CDR3 protein. The table lists some 770,000 distinct CDR3 sequences, about a sixth of them singletons. This TCR came from a young man with Graves' hyperthyroidism. Material: blood. The V gene is TRBV4-3, the J gene TRBJ2-6, with D possibly matching TRBD1 (6 bases). CDR3 residues: CASGQVGAGGANVLTF. The CDR3 nucleotides read TGCGCCAGCGGTCAGGTGGGGGCTGGGGGGGCCAACGTCCTGACTTTC.